What follows is one T cell receptor beta chain and its context. Antigen specificity is unknown. These data belong to a study of cytomegalovirus exposure and HLA in healthy donors. Notes on the study in general: Later analysis associated a missense DCLRE1C variant with TCR beta V- and J-gene trimming. Presence/absence analyses assumed roughly uniform sequencing depth across donors, which may not hold. Published work reported that the classifier diagnosed cytomegalovirus status with high specificity and sensitivity. A prior analysis recorded that most TCR beta V segments were productive about 87% or about 30% of the time.

The PCR contained 60 Vbeta and 13 Jbeta primers. The repertoire was sequenced with immunoSEQ multiplex PCR; TCRdb's copy has only in-frame clones and lacks some. The table records 150,000 to 200,000 clones, around 74% of them present only once. The germline gives CDR1 SGHKS, CDR2 YYEKEE (reference sequence). Losses at the gene ends were 4 bases for V and 4 bases for J; bases not matched to a gene: 11. This CDR3 comprises 15 residues. The gene calls are TRBV5-5 and TRBJ2-7; 7 bases fit TRBD2. This sequence originates from a female donor in good health and CMV-seronegative. Sequenced sample: PBMCs. CDR3 nucleotide sequence: TGTGCCAGCAGCCCGATAGAGCGGGGACTTTACGAGCAGTACTTC. This translates into CASSPIERGLYEQYF. Full variable domain (missing parts from reference TRBV5-5 and TRBJ2-7): DAGVTQSPTHLIKTRGQQVTLRCSPISGHKSVSWYQQVLGQGPQFIFQYYEKEERGRGNFPDRFSARQFPNYSSELNVNALLLGDSALYLCASSPIERGLYEQYFGPGTRLTVT.